What follows are 25 T cell receptor beta chains derived from one specimen sequenced in a study of cytomegalovirus exposure and HLA in healthy donors. The PCR had 60 Vbeta and 13 Jbeta primers. Clones were sequenced by immunoSEQ multiplex PCR, and TCRdb holds only the in-frame ones, with some missing. The data show 100,000 to 150,000 clones, and the top ten clones hold approximately 0.93%. Material for sequencing was PBMCs. These receptors were obtained from a man aged 18-30 years in good health and CMV-seronegative.

The chain is built from TRBV2 and TRBJ1-4; D gene unclear. V lost 7 bases and J 0 bases, leaving 9 bases between the germline ends. CDR3 length: 14 residues. In germline, CDR1 is SNHLY, CDR2 FYNNEI. The CDR3 bases are TGTGCCAGCACCGCCGGGACAACTAATGAAAAACTGTTTTTT. This sequence encodes CASTAGTTNEKLFF. Looking up the rest from reference TRBV2 and TRBJ1-4 gives the full variable domain: EPEVTQTPSHQVTQMGQEVILRCVPISNHLYFYWYRQILGQKVEFLVSFYNNEISEKSEIFDDQFSVERPDGSNFTLKIRSTKLEDSAMYFCASTAGTTNEKLFFGSGTQLSVL.

The CDR3 loop is CASSIGRDRVYQPQHF. Written as DNA, the CDR3 is TGTGCCAGTAGTATTGGTAGGGACAGGGTCTATCAGCCCCAGCATTTT. The chain has TRBV19 and TRBJ1-5; 9 bases align to TRBD1. The trim removed 3 bases at V and 5 bases at J, leaving 8 bases unmatched. Per the germline V gene, CDR1 is LNHDA and CDR2 is SQIVND (reference sequence). The CDR3 consists of 16 residues.

The chain couples TRBV25-1 to TRBJ2-3; possible D gene TRBD2, 5 bases. V lost 6 bases, J lost 2 bases, and 12 bases lay in between. Per germline, CDR1 MGHDK and CDR2 SYGVNS. This CDR3 contains 14 residues. CDR3 residues: CASSPPLDTDTQYF. The CDR3 DNA reads as TGTGCCAGCAGCCCCCCACTAGACACAGATACGCAGTATTTT.

The genes are TRBV10-1 and TRBJ1-1; D not certain. The CDR3 is 14 amino acids. The V gene lost 4 bases and the J gene lost 0 bases, with 9 bases spanning the gap. The germline gives CDR1 WNHNN, CDR2 SYGVQD (reference sequence). Here the CDR3 DNA reads TGCGCCAGCAGTGTTGGCAGGCTGAACACTGAAGCTTTCTTT. Protein product: CASSVGRLNTEAFF.

J is TRBJ1-1 and V is TRBV28; D not certain. The germline CDR1 and CDR2 sequences are MDHEN and SYDVKM. V dropped 8 bases and J dropped 0 bases, with 7 bases sitting between them. CDR3 length: 12 amino acids. The CDR3 DNA follows: TGTGCCAGCCTCTATATGAACACTGAAGCTTTCTTT. It translates to CASLYMNTEAFF. Supplemented by reference TRBV28 and TRBJ1-1, the full variable domain reads DVKVTQSSRYLVKRTGEKVFLECVQDMDHENMFWYRQDPGLGLRLIYFSYDVKMKEKGDIPEGYSVSREKKERFSLILESASTNQTSMYLCASLYMNTEAFFGQGTRLTVV.

The CDR3 region has the DNA TGTGCCAGCAGCTTAGACTCCGGGTGCCAAGAGACCCAGTACTTC. As protein: CASSLDSGCQETQYF. The rearrangement uses TRBV11-3 and TRBJ2-5, with D unresolved. Trimming left V 0 bases short and J 1 base short, with 9 bases between. Per the germline V gene, CDR1 is SGHNT and CDR2 is YENEEA. There are 15 residues in the CDR3.

The chain employs TRBV9 and TRBJ2-1; 10 bases are a match to TRBD2. With V trimmed by 2 bases and J by 6 bases, 2 bases remained unmatched. The CDR3 is 14 residues long. Germline V gene sequence: CDR1 SGDLS, CDR2 YYNGEE. The CDR3 region has the DNA TGTGCCAGCAGCGTTCCTAGCGGGGGCAATGAGCAGTTCTTC. Its protein is CASSVPSGGNEQFF.

V usage is TRBV4-1 and J usage is TRBJ1-2; possible D gene TRBD1, 5 bases. CDR3 length equals 15 residues. V lost 6 bases, J lost 3 bases, and 17 bases lay in between. The V gene's germline CDR1 is MGHRA and CDR2 YSYEKL. The CDR3 DNA follows: TGCGCCAGCAGTCGATTTGACAGAGACTACTATGGCTACACCTTC. It codes for CASSRFDRDYYGYTF.

The V call is TRBV27, the J call TRBJ2-3; 9 bases align to TRBD2. The CDR3 consists of 15 residues. The germline V gene has CDR1 MNHEY and CDR2 SMNVEV (reference sequence). V dropped 3 bases and J dropped 5; count of bases not matched to a gene: 6. DNA for the CDR3: TGTGCCAGCAGTTTCGCGGGGGGGCGGGGAGATACGCAGTATTTT. This encodes CASSFAGGRGDTQYF.

The J gene is TRBJ1-5, the V gene TRBV4-1, with 8 bases fitting TRBD1. This CDR3 contains 9 residues. Germline V gene data show CDR1 as MGHRA and CDR2 as YSYEKL. The CDR3: CAEGQEQHF. The CDR3 nucleotides read TGCGCGGAGGGACAGGAACAGCATTTT.

J is TRBJ2-1 and V is TRBV6-1; no reliable D call. V was clipped by 3 bases and J by 11 bases, with 11 bases between them. CDR1 and CDR2 from the germline V gene are MNHNS and SASEGT. CDR3 length: 12 residues. The CDR3 protein is CASSESLRQQFF. The CDR3 DNA follows: TGTGCCAGCAGTGAGTCCCTGCGGCAGCAGTTCTTC.

The J gene is TRBJ2-2, the V gene TRBV19, with D tentatively TRBD2 (6 bases). Trimming pared 7 bases from V and 6 bases from J, leaving 18 bases between. CDR1 is LNHDA and CDR2 is SQIVND in the germline V gene (reference sequence). The CDR3 has 15 amino acids. The CDR3 spells CASNSRLGLSGELFF. The CDR3 bases are TGTGCCAGTAACTCACGACTAGGTCTCTCCGGGGAGCTGTTTTTT.

The rearrangement joins TRBV27 to TRBJ2-2; 7 bases line up with TRBD1. This CDR3 spans 15 amino acids. CDR1 MNHEY and CDR2 SMNVEV come from the germline V gene (reference sequence). J gave up 4 bases and V 5 bases, and 7 bases lay outside the gene matches. The CDR3 sequence: CASSTDRSGTGELFF. The DNA for the CDR3 is TGTGCCAGCAGTACGGACAGGTCCGGCACCGGGGAGCTGTTTTTT.

This chain joins TRBV6-1 and TRBJ1-1; tentatively, D is TRBD1 (5 bases). Deletions cut 8 bases from V and 7 bases from J, with 17 bases between. CDR1 and CDR2 from the germline V gene are MNHNS and SASEGT. The CDR3 is 13 amino acids. The CDR3 coding sequence is TGTGCCAGCCGGACCTCTGGGGGGAATGAAGCTTTCTTT. Its protein is CASRTSGGNEAFF.

The chain joins TRBV6-1 to TRBJ2-7, with 10 bases aligning to TRBD1. Germline CDR1 MNHNS, CDR2 SASEGT. With 7 bases clipped from V and 10 bases from J, the junction kept 13 bases outside the gene matches. The CDR3 runs 14 residues. Here the CDR3 DNA reads TGTGCCAGCACGGCCCCCGGGACAGGGGCTCCTCAGTACTTC. Its translation: CASTAPGTGAPQYF.

This chain joins TRBV5-1 and TRBJ2-5, with D unresolved. The germline V and J ends were trimmed by 2 bases and 1 base, with 6 bases remaining between them. Per germline, CDR1 SGHRS and CDR2 YFSETQ. This CDR3 has 13 amino acids. DNA of the CDR3: TGCGCCAGCAGCTTCGGTCCCCAAGAGACCCAGTACTTC. It specifies CASSFGPQETQYF.

DNA for the CDR3: TGTGCCAGCAGCCCCAGGGGGGAACGTGGGGCCAACGTCCTGACTTTC. Translation: CASSPRGERGANVLTF. The chain links TRBV13 to TRBJ2-6; D is possibly TRBD1 (7 bases). Germline CDR1 reads PRHDT; CDR2 reads FYEKMQ (reference sequence). CDR3 size: 16 residues. Trimming stripped 5 bases from V and 3 bases from J, with 14 bases between.

This rearrangement joins TRBV6-5 to TRBJ2-7; 7 bases agree with TRBD1. V lost 0 bases to trimming and J lost 2 bases; unmatched junction nucleotides: 1. From germline, CDR1 is MNHEY and CDR2 SVGAGI. CDR3 size: 14 residues. The CDR3 sequence is CASSYSQGAYEQYF. The CDR3 DNA reads TGTGCCAGCAGTTACTCTCAGGGGGCCTACGAGCAGTACTTC.

The CDR3 spells CASSPGQGANYGYTF. The CDR3 DNA is TGTGCCAGCAGCCCCGGACAGGGAGCTAACTATGGCTACACCTTC. V usage is TRBV5-4 and J usage is TRBJ1-2; 8 positions agree with TRBD1. V shed 4 bases, J shed 0 bases, and the junction held 5 bases outside the gene matches. This CDR3 has 15 amino acids. In germline, CDR1 is SGHNT, CDR2 YYREEE (reference sequence).

The chain uses TRBV5-1 and TRBJ1-1; 8 nucleotides line up with TRBD1. V lost 6 bases and J lost 6; bases outside the gene matches: 13. Germline V gives CDR1 SGHRS, CDR2 YFSETQ. CDR3 length: 15 residues. DNA for the CDR3: TGCGCCAGCAACTTTGAGGCAGGGGGCTCGTCTGAAGCTTTCTTT. Amino acids: CASNFEAGGSSEAFF.

V usage is TRBV9 and J usage is TRBJ2-2, with a possible D match to TRBD1 (6 bases). The CDR3 consists of 14 residues. V lost 5 bases to trimming and J lost 7 bases, with 15 bases between them. Per germline, CDR1 SGDLS and CDR2 YYNGEE. The CDR3 region is CASSYRVGDGELFF. The CDR3 DNA follows: TGTGCCAGCAGTTACAGGGTAGGGGACGGGGAGCTGTTTTTT.

The chain carries TRBV19 and TRBJ1-4; tentatively, D is TRBD1 (6 bases). The germline V gene encodes CDR1 LNHDA and CDR2 SQIVND (reference sequence). Trimming stripped 3 bases from V and 1 base from J, with 9 bases between. The CDR3 loop spans 15 amino acids. This CDR3 is CASSIRGGTNEKLFF. The DNA of the CDR3 is TGTGCCAGTAGTATCAGGGGTGGAACTAATGAAAAACTGTTTTTT.

This rearrangement joins TRBV5-1 to TRBJ1-3; D is uncertain. This CDR3 has 14 residues. Germline V gene sequence: CDR1 SGHRS, CDR2 YFSETQ. The V and J ends lost 7 bases and 0 bases respectively, with 11 bases between them. As DNA, the CDR3 is TGCGCCAGCGCATTTCATAGCTCTGGAAACACCATATATTTT. Residues: CASAFHSSGNTIYF.

The chain recombines TRBV9 with TRBJ2-3; D uncertain. The V gene's germline CDR1 is SGDLS and CDR2 YYNGEE. The CDR3 spans 11 residues. Trimming removed 3 bases at V and 5 bases at J, with 4 bases between. The CDR3: CASSALDTQYF. The CDR3 bases are TGTGCCAGCAGCGCCCTAGATACGCAGTATTTT. The entire variable domain, with the rest obtained from reference TRBV9 and TRBJ2-3, is as follows: DSGVTQTPKHLITATGQRVTLRCSPRSGDLSVYWYQQSLDQGLQFLIQYYNGEERAKGNILERFSAQQFPDLHSELNLSSLELGDSALYFCASSALDTQYFGPGTRLTVL.

V gene TRBV18 combines with J gene TRBJ2-3, with 8 bases that match TRBD1. Unmatched junction bases numbered 10, after V lost 3 bases and J lost 5 bases. Per the germline V gene, CDR1 is KGHSH and CDR2 is LQKENI. The CDR3 consists of 16 residues. CDR3 loop: CASSPPGGNIGDTQYF. As DNA, the CDR3 is TGTGCCAGCTCACCTCCAGGGGGCAATATAGGAGATACGCAGTATTTT.